This TCR beta chain was sequenced in a study of T cells in Graves' hyperthyroidism and ophthalmopathy. Calling Graves' hyperthyroidism stable meant ophthalmopathy did not progress within 18 months. Regions amplified from RNA transcripts were the TCR beta CDR3 regions. RT-PCR in the first round (using the HTBI primer set) targeted the TCR CDR3. From the multiplex PCR reads, TCRdb called clonotypes with MiXCR, one entry per CDR3 protein. Here the sample spans about 560,000 distinct CDR3 sequences, 46% being singletons. The TCR comes from a woman under 30 with Graves' hyperthyroidism. Specimen: peripheral blood or thyroid tissue (not recorded which).

CDR3 sequence (DNA): TGCAGCGCAGCCGGGACAGGGGACAGGGAGCAGTACTTC. Encoded protein: CSAAGTGDREQYF. The V gene is TRBV29-1, the J gene TRBJ2-7; 10 nucleotides agree with TRBD1. The germline V gene has CDR1 SQVTM and CDR2 ANQGSEA. J gave up 7 bases and V 7 bases, and 10 bases lay outside the gene matches. The CDR3 spans 13 residues.